A selection of T cell receptor beta chains follows, all from one sample in a study of OX40 agonist ivuxolimab in advanced cancers. Some clones are missing from TCRdb's copy, which holds only in-frame ones; the method was immunoSEQ multiplex PCR. The sample has 40,000 to 55,000 clones, over 85% seen once. Sequences were derived from CD4+ or CD8+ T cells sorted from blood, sampled in a trial of the OX40 agonist ivuxolimab. The source is an adult with an advanced solid tumor such as melanoma, head and neck, liver or kidney cancer. CDR3s include the opening cysteine and the closing phenylalanine or tryptophan. A D gene is named only where the DNA matches it firmly. Rows may omit the clone size; those that give it use once, few, many or a size class.

size	D	J	V	CDR3	DNA
once	-	TRBJ2-1	TRBV6-4	CASSPRGNAYNEQFF	TGTGCCAGCAGCCCTAGAGGCAACGCCTACAATGAGCAGTTCTTC
once	-	TRBJ2-5	TRBV7-9	CASSLGLLETQYF	TGTGCCAGCAGCTTAGGGCTTTTAGAGACCCAGTACTTC
-	-	TRBJ2-5	TRBV28	CASSLSQTQYF	TGTGCCAGCAGTTTGTCCCAGACCCAGTACTTC
-	-	TRBJ2-7	TRBV29-1	CSVESGESVEQYF	TGCAGCGTTGAATCCGGTGAAAGTGTCGAGCAGTACTTC
-	TRBD2	TRBJ2-1	TRBV6-4	CASSSSGYNEQFF	TGTGCCAGCAGCTCTAGCGGATACAATGAGCAGTTCTTC
-	TRBD2	TRBJ2-5	TRBV6-5	CASSYTPLAGEETQYF	TGTGCCAGCAGTTACACCCCGCTAGCGGGAGAAGAGACCCAGTACTTC
-	TRBD1	TRBJ2-7	TRBV5-1	CASSLVGQGSAGTYEQYF	TGCGCCAGCAGCTTGGTAGGACAGGGGAGCGCCGGTACCTACGAGCAGTACTTC
-	TRBD1	TRBJ2-5	TRBV7-9	CASSWTGEEEETQYF	TGTGCCAGCAGTTGGACAGGGGAAGAGGAAGAGACCCAGTACTTC
-	TRBD1	TRBJ2-2	TRBV5-1	CASSLRVGTGNTGELFF	TGCGCCAGCAGCTTGCGTGTGGGGACAGGGAACACCGGGGAGCTGTTTTTT
-	-	TRBJ2-6	TRBV9	CASSVVTPDGLLTF	TGTGCCAGCAGCGTAGTAACCCCGGACGGGCTCCTGACTTTC
-	TRBD1	TRBJ1-2	TRBV7-8	CASTLRGNYGYTF	TGTGCCAGCACTCTCAGGGGGAACTATGGCTACACCTTC
-	TRBD2	TRBJ2-1	TRBV5-4	CASSLTSPNEQFF	TGTGCCAGCAGCCTGACTAGCCCCAATGAGCAGTTCTTC
-	-	TRBJ1-6	TRBV6-1	CASSETARPYNSPLHF	TGTGCCAGCAGTGAAACAGCACGCCCCTATAATTCACCCCTCCACTTT
-	-	TRBJ2-6	TRBV10-2	CASAGGANVLTF	TGCGCCAGCGCTGGTGGGGCCAACGTCCTGACTTTC
once	TRBD1	TRBJ2-7	TRBV19	CASSTARTGGYEQYF	TGTGCCAGTAGTACCGCCAGGACAGGGGGCTACGAGCAGTACTTC
-	-	TRBJ2-2	TRBV28	CASSFPHANFLDRGELFF	TGTGCCAGCAGTTTTCCGCACGCAAATTTCCTAGATCGTGGGGAGCTGTTTTTT
-	TRBD1	TRBJ1-5	TRBV7-2	CASSLGPGQGYQPQHF	TGTGCCAGCAGCCTCGGGCCGGGACAGGGCTATCAGCCCCAGCATTTT
once	-	TRBJ2-7	TRBV30	CAWSTTREQYF	TGTGCCTGGAGTACGACGCGCGAGCAGTACTTC
-	-	TRBJ1-5	TRBV28	CASGRTDRSLNQPQHF	TGTGCCAGCGGGCGAACGGACAGAAGTCTCAATCAGCCCCAGCATTTT
-	-	TRBJ2-3	TRBV5-1	CASSLGLVAEATDTQYF	TGCGCCAGCAGCTTGGGGTTGGTAGCGGAGGCCACAGATACGCAGTATTTT
-	-	TRBJ1-4	TRBV14	CASSQGIATNEKLFF	TGTGCCAGCAGCCAGGGCATTGCAACTAATGAAAAACTGTTTTTT
-	-	TRBJ2-1	TRBV13	CASSHPGNEQFF	TGTGCCAGCAGCCACCCGGGGAATGAGCAGTTCTTC
-	-	TRBJ2-7	TRBV7-9	CASSSRGGETIYEQYF	TGTGCCAGCAGCTCAAGGGGGGGGGAAACCATCTACGAGCAGTACTTC
-	TRBD2	TRBJ2-3	TRBV9	CASSQTSGSADTQYF	TGTGCCAGCAGCCAGACTAGCGGGAGCGCAGATACGCAGTATTTT
-	-	TRBJ2-7	TRBV13	CASSSDSSYEQYF	TGTGCCAGCAGCTCGGACAGTTCCTACGAGCAGTACTTC
-	-	TRBJ2-1	TRBV7-9	CASSLSGSYPYNEQFF	TGTGCCAGCAGCCTTTCTGGGAGTTACCCCTACAATGAGCAGTTCTTC
-	-	TRBJ2-7	TRBV19	CASSAAGRAYEQYF	TGTGCCAGTAGTGCAGCAGGCAGAGCCTACGAGCAGTACTTC
-	-	TRBJ2-5	TRBV27	CASSFRTAEQETQYF	TGTGCCAGCAGTTTCCGGACCGCCGAACAAGAGACCCAGTACTTC
-	-	TRBJ2-7	TRBV5-6	CASSRTTVYEQYF	TGTGCCAGCAGCCGAACCACAGTCTACGAGCAGTACTTC
-	-	TRBJ2-2	TRBV7-7	CASSELVESGELFF	TGTGCTAGCAGCGAGCTCGTAGAGTCCGGGGAGCTGTTTTTT
-	TRBD2	TRBJ2-1	TRBV29-1	CSARSSGSYNEQFF	TGCAGCGCTAGATCTAGCGGGAGTTACAATGAGCAGTTCTTC
-	-	TRBJ2-7	TRBV27	CASSFTGAYEQYF	TGTGCCAGCAGTTTCACAGGCGCCTACGAGCAGTACTTC
once	TRBD1	TRBJ2-2	TRBV5-8	CASSFGLGTGNTGELFF	TGTGCCAGCAGCTTCGGTCTCGGGACAGGGAACACCGGGGAGCTGTTTTTT
-	TRBD2	TRBJ2-7	TRBV7-2	CASSLAGVSGRGSYEQYF	TGTGCCAGCAGCTTAGCGGGCGTTAGCGGGAGGGGCTCCTACGAGCAGTACTTC
once	TRBD2	TRBJ2-7	TRBV9	CASSVGAGYDYEQYF	TGTGCCAGCAGCGTAGGAGCGGGATACGACTACGAGCAGTACTTC
-	-	TRBJ1-1	TRBV5-1	CASSLAGAEEAFF	TGCGCCAGCAGCTTGGCCGGGGCAGAGGAAGCTTTCTTT
-	-	TRBJ2-7	TRBV7-9	CASSTYYEQYF	TGTGCCAGCAGCACGTACTACGAGCAGTACTTC